Following are 13 T cell receptor beta chains from one sample sequenced in a study of T cell responses to AZD1222 COVID-19 vaccine. Some clones are missing from TCRdb's copy, which holds only in-frame ones; the method was immunoSEQ multiplex PCR. The top ten clones hold 7.5% to 9.5% of a sample with some 130,000 clones, roughly 90% of them seen once. The specimen was peripheral blood, collected on day 0 of AZD1222 vaccination. These receptors came from an adult in good health.

V and J are TRBV5-8 and TRBJ1-1, with TRBD1 matching over 10 bases. Losses at the gene ends were 4 bases for V and 1 base for J; bases not matched to a gene: 4. The CDR3 sequence is 15 residues long. The V gene's germline CDR1 is SGHTS and CDR2 YDEGEE. The CDR3 DNA reads as TGTGCCAGCAGCCCGGGACAGGGGAGGAACACTGAAGCTTTCTTT. Its translation is CASSPGQGRNTEAFF.

The chain joins TRBV6-2 or TRBV6-3 to TRBJ2-3; 7 bases match TRBD2. J lost 0 bases, V lost 2 bases, and 8 bases had no gene match. The CDR3 loop spans 17 amino acids. Germline V CDR1 and CDR2: MNHEY, SVGEGT. The CDR3: CASSYETSAFSTDTQYF. The DNA of the CDR3 is TGTGCCAGCAGTTACGAAACTAGCGCCTTTAGCACAGATACGCAGTATTTT.

The rearrangement uses TRBV5-1 and TRBJ2-2; D possibly matches TRBD1 or TRBD2 (5 bases each). This CDR3 contains 15 residues. Trimming stripped 1 base from V and 3 bases from J, with 10 bases between. The V gene's germline CDR1 is SGHRS and CDR2 YFSETQ. The CDR3 reads CASSLIQGDTGELFF. CDR3 bases: TGCGCCAGCAGCTTGATTCAGGGAGACACCGGGGAGCTGTTTTTT. The whole variable domain, filled in from reference TRBV5-1 and TRBJ2-2, reads KAGVTQTPRYLIKTRGQQVTLSCSPISGHRSVSWYQQTPGQGLQFLFEYFSETQRNKGNFPGRFSGRQFSNSRSEMNVSTLELGDSALYLCASSLIQGDTGELFFGEGSRLTVL.

The V gene is TRBV28, the J gene TRBJ1-2; weak D call: TRBD1 (6 bases). Germline lookup yields CDR1 MDHEN and CDR2 SYDVKM. V lost 5 bases and J lost 4, with 17 bases in between. The CDR3 contains 15 residues. The CDR3 region is CASSPPQGKGYGYTF. The CDR3 DNA reads TGTGCCAGCAGTCCTCCCCAGGGGAAGGGCTATGGCTACACCTTC.

The rearrangement joins TRBV12-5 to TRBJ1-5; 9 bases map to TRBD1. The CDR3 spans 14 residues. CDR1 is LGHNT, CDR2 FRNRAP, per germline. V gave up 6 bases and J gave up 7 bases; unmatched junction bases: 7. CDR3 sequence (DNA): TGTGCTAGTGGGAGGGACAGGGTAGAGCAGCCCCAGCATTTT. Its translation: CASGRDRVEQPQHF.

The chain uses TRBV5-1 and TRBJ2-7, with no clear D. The CDR3 is 13 amino acids. Trimming pared 0 bases from V and 4 bases from J, leaving 8 bases between. Germline V gene lookup returns CDR1 SGHRS and CDR2 YFSETQ. CDR3 coding DNA: TGCGCCAGCAGCTTGGGAAGGCCGTACGAGCAGTACTTC. Protein sequence: CASSLGRPYEQYF.

The chain recombines TRBV24-1 with TRBJ2-5, with D possibly being TRBD1 (5 bases). Trimming took 7 bases from V and 5 from J, leaving 19 bases between them. The CDR3 has 15 amino acids. The germline gives CDR1 KGHDR, CDR2 SFDVKD. This chain's CDR3 is CATSITKTGRETQYF. CDR3 coding DNA: TGTGCCACCAGCATAACAAAAACAGGTCGGGAGACCCAGTACTTC.

CDR3 bases: TGTGCCAGCGGACCTGACACCTCAACTAATGAAAAACTGTTTTTT. Its translation is CASGPDTSTNEKLFF. V gene TRBV6-5 combines with J gene TRBJ1-4, with unresolved D. The CDR3 is made up of 15 amino acids. Germline V gene lookup returns CDR1 MNHEY and CDR2 SVGAGI. The V end was cut by 8 bases, the J end by 0 bases, with 13 bases between.

This chain links TRBV6-6 with TRBJ1-3; D is uncertain. V lost 2 bases, J lost 5 bases, and 7 bases lay in between. The CDR3 contains 13 residues. The germline V gene has CDR1 MNHNY and CDR2 SVGAGI (reference sequence). The CDR3 DNA reads TGTGCCAGCAGTTACGGGATGAGAAACACCATATATTTT. Its translation: CASSYGMRNTIYF.

The chain has TRBV5-1 and TRBJ2-7, with 8 bases identical to TRBD2. From germline, CDR1 is SGHRS and CDR2 YFSETQ. The junction had 10 bases not matched to a gene; V was cut back by 4 bases and J by 1 base. The CDR3 has 16 amino acids. The CDR3 reads CASSPRGGEGSYEQYF. For the CDR3, the DNA is TGCGCCAGCAGCCCCCGGGGGGGTGAGGGATCCTACGAGCAGTACTTC.

The chain is built from TRBV27 and TRBJ2-1, with D uncertain. Trimming removed 2 bases at V and 6 bases at J, with 8 bases between. CDR3 length equals 13 residues. Germline CDR1 and CDR2: MNHEY and SMNVEV (reference sequence). The CDR3 DNA sequence: TGTGCCAGCAGTTTAAGACTGTCCAATGAGCAGTTCTTC. Protein product: CASSLRLSNEQFF.

This rearrangement joins TRBV28 to TRBJ2-1, with D perhaps matching TRBD1 (5 bases). The CDR3 totals 16 residues. Trimming removed 5 bases from V and 8 bases from J, with 22 bases in between. Germline CDR1 MDHEN, CDR2 SYDVKM. The CDR3 DNA reads as TGTGCCAGCAGTACCCGTCGAAAGGGGTCGGTCGATGAGCAGTTCTTC. As protein: CASSTRRKGSVDEQFF.

The chain joins TRBV5-6 to TRBJ2-1; D remains unclear. The CDR3 contains 13 residues. Germline V gene lookup returns CDR1 SGHDT and CDR2 YYEEEE. Trimming took 4 bases from V and 14 from J, leaving 19 bases between them. Here the CDR3 reads CASSTPRVSGKFF. In nucleotides, the CDR3 is TGTGCCAGCAGCACCCCCCGGGTGTCCGGAAAGTTCTTC.